This T cell receptor (beta chain) was documented in a study of cytomegalovirus exposure and HLA in healthy donors. For the study at large: A prior study identified 117 million unique TCR beta sequences from 190 million or so T cells.

CDR1 and CDR2 (germline): MNHNS, SASEGT. This CDR3 has 14 residues. V trimming: 7 bases; J trimming: 1 base; junction bases outside the gene matches: 4. In regard to this clone: Its antigen remains unknown.

PCR was performed using 60 Vbeta and 13 Jbeta primers. TCRdb's copy holds only in-frame clones and misses some; the assay was immunoSEQ multiplex PCR. This sample yields 90,000 or so clones, of which 82% are seen a single time; 3% to 4% belongs to the top ten. Broader study findings: By HLA locus, TCR association rates varied in a later analysis, with DRB1 showing the most and HLA-C the fewest. Several of the most significant clusters appeared, in a later analysis, to be linked to common viral pathogens.

Sequenced material: PBMCs. The source of this sequence is a man over 45 in good health and CMV-seronegative. The chain is built from TRBV6-1 and TRBJ1-1; 9 bases are a match to TRBD1. This CDR3 reads CASTVGQGNTEAFF. As DNA, the CDR3 is TGTGCCAGCACCGTGGGACAGGGGAACACTGAAGCTTTCTTT.